The T cell receptor beta chain under discussion was sequenced for a study of shared clonotypes between healthy human individuals. Across the study: CD8 memory received one plate per donor, CD8 naive two, CD4 memory three and CD4 naive three.

Sequencing was performed with immunoSEQ multiplex PCR; in TCRdb, only in-frame clones are kept and a portion is missing. The data hold millions of clones, with 90% to 95% observed a single time. The sample was naive CD4+ T cells sorted from blood. Subset given: CD45RA+ positively selected. The sequence came from a man younger than 30 in good health.

CDR3 bases: TGCGCCAGCAGCCAAGTTTTCAAAGAGACCCAGTACTTC. This sequence encodes CASSQVFKETQYF. The chain combines TRBV4-1 with TRBJ2-5; no clear D gene. CDR3 length: 13 amino acids. CDR1 and CDR2 from the germline V gene are MGHRA and YSYEKL. V gave up 1 base and J gave up 3 bases, with 6 bases separating them.